This entry lists 21 T cell receptor beta chains sequenced from one sample in a study of shared clonotypes between healthy human individuals (dated by TCRdb to about 2020). CD8 naive samples were obtained by positive selection for CCR7 among CD45RO-negative cells, yielding a CD45RA+CCR7+ population from which TemRA cells were excluded. Receptors were amplified or captured by the immunoSEQ multiplex PCR assay. As stored in TCRdb, this immuneACCESS dataset retains in-frame rearrangements with V and J assigned. A fraction of the clones does not appear; measured against another copy, unresolved V genes explain less than half of the discrepancy, and the remainder lacks a known reason. The table for this sample lists about 2 million clones; 85% to 95% of them were counted only once. The ten largest account for 0.95% to 1.5% of the sample. Sample: naive CD8+ T cells sorted from blood. The cell subset or site label on this specimen signifies: CD45RA+CCR7+. The source of these receptors is a man aged 18 to 30 in good health.

The V gene is TRBV12-5, the J gene TRBJ1-4; D uncertain. Germline lookup yields CDR1 LGHNT and CDR2 FRNRAP. Trimming took 0 bases from V and 8 from J, leaving 10 bases between them. The CDR3 has 14 amino acids. For the CDR3, the DNA is TGTGCTAGTGGTTTGGTATCCGCCGGCGAAAAACTGTTTTTT. It translates to CASGLVSAGEKLFF.

The CDR3 here is CASSVSGDSLNTGELFF. The CDR3 DNA sequence: TGTGCCAGCAGCGTCTCGGGGGACAGCCTGAACACCGGGGAGCTGTTTTTT. V and J are TRBV2 and TRBJ2-2; a possible D gene is TRBD1 (7 bases). V was trimmed by 6 bases and J by 1 base, leaving 18 bases between them. This CDR3 is 17 amino acids long. Germline V gene lookup returns CDR1 SNHLY and CDR2 FYNNEI.

The chain is built from TRBV9 and TRBJ2-7; D is ambiguous. Trimming removed 0 bases at V and 2 bases at J, with 6 bases between. CDR1 is SGDLS, CDR2 YYNGEE, per germline. The CDR3 is made up of 13 amino acids. CDR3 amino acids: CASSVEHTYEQYF. DNA of the CDR3: TGTGCCAGCAGCGTAGAACATACCTACGAGCAGTACTTC.

This chain uses TRBV11-2 with TRBJ1-2; maybe TRBD1 (5 bases). The V and J ends lost 5 bases and 5 bases respectively, with 15 bases between them. The CDR3 sequence is 14 residues long. Germline lookup yields CDR1 SGHAT and CDR2 FQNNGV. Written as DNA, the CDR3 is TGTGCCAGCAGCCCTGGCGGGGCAGGGTATGGCTACACCTTC. Translation gives CASSPGGAGYGYTF. Drawing the rest from reference TRBV11-2 and TRBJ1-2, the complete variable domain is EAGVAQSPRYKIIEKRQSVAFWCNPISGHATLYWYQQILGQGPKLLIQFQNNGVVDDSQLPKDRFSAERLKGVDSTLKIQPAKLEDSAVYLCASSPGGAGYGYTFGSGTRLTVV.

The CDR3 DNA sequence: TGTGCCTGGACCACGGGACAGGGGAGTTCACCCCTCCACTTT. Its protein product is CAWTTGQGSSPLHF. The chain links TRBV30 to TRBJ1-6, with 10 bases lining up with TRBD1. Trimming removed 4 bases from V and 9 bases from J; junction bases left unmatched: 6. CDR1 and CDR2 (germline): GTSNPN, SVGIG (reference sequence). The length of the CDR3 is 14 residues.

The CDR3 DNA reads as TGTGCCAGCAGTCACCGGGACAGGGGCTACGAGCAGTACTTC. This translates into CASSHRDRGYEQYF. The V gene is TRBV6-5, the J gene TRBJ2-7; 10 bases fit TRBD1. This CDR3 spans 14 amino acids. CDR1 and CDR2 from the germline V gene are MNHEY and SVGAGI. The V and J ends lost 5 bases and 3 bases, in that order; junction bases with no gene match: 4.

V is TRBV6-1 and J is TRBJ2-7; 13 nucleotides line up with TRBD2. CDR1 is MNHNS and CDR2 is SASEGT in the germline V gene. There are 16 residues in the CDR3. J lost 4 bases, V lost 2 bases, and 5 bases had no gene match. DNA for the CDR3: TGTGCCAGCAGTGAAACCGGGACTAGCGGGGTATACGAGCAGTACTTC. Amino acid sequence: CASSETGTSGVYEQYF.

The rearrangement joins TRBV7-9 to TRBJ2-7, with D possibly being TRBD2 (5 bases). CDR1 and CDR2 from the germline V gene are SEHNR and FQNEAQ (reference sequence). The CDR3 totals 16 residues. V was clipped by 4 bases and J by 3 bases, with 19 bases between them. The CDR3 sequence: CASSSPGFSGGYEQYF. The CDR3 DNA reads as TGTGCCAGCAGCTCACCGGGCTTCAGCGGCGGCTACGAGCAGTACTTC.

The rearrangement links TRBV6-5 to TRBJ2-7; 7 bases map to TRBD1. Germline assignment: CDR1 MNHEY and CDR2 SVGAGI. CDR3 length: 14 amino acids. V trimming: 5 bases; J trimming: 5 bases; junction bases outside the gene matches: 9. The CDR3: CASSEIDRDHEQYF. CDR3 DNA sequence: TGTGCCAGCAGTGAAATTGACAGGGACCACGAGCAGTACTTC.

This sequence joins TRBV2 and TRBJ2-7; D is unresolved. With 7 bases removed from V and 1 base from J, the gap between germline ends came to 17 bases. The CDR3 has 15 residues. Germline V lookup: CDR1 SNHLY, CDR2 FYNNEI. The CDR3 DNA reads as TGTGCCAGCACCTTGGGCATGGCCCCGTCCTACGAGCAGTACTTC. Protein sequence: CASTLGMAPSYEQYF. The whole variable domain, remainder taken from reference TRBV2 and TRBJ2-7, is EPEVTQTPSHQVTQMGQEVILRCVPISNHLYFYWYRQILGQKVEFLVSFYNNEISEKSEIFDDQFSVERPDGSNFTLKIRSTKLEDSAMYFCASTLGMAPSYEQYFGPGTRLTVT.

This rearrangement joins TRBV7-6 to TRBJ2-5; D is unresolved. Germline lookup yields CDR1 SGHVS and CDR2 FNYEAQ. V dropped 2 bases and J dropped 2 bases, with 12 bases sitting between them. This CDR3 comprises 15 residues. Here the CDR3 reads CASSLNKSPQETQYF. The CDR3, as DNA: TGTGCCAGCAGCTTAAATAAGTCCCCACAAGAGACCCAGTACTTC.

The CDR3: CASSEWPENSNQPQHF. The CDR3 nucleotides read TGTGCCAGCAGTGAATGGCCGGAGAATAGCAATCAGCCCCAGCATTTT. This chain uses TRBV2 with TRBJ1-5; no definite D call. Germline loops: CDR1 SNHLY, CDR2 FYNNEI. CDR3 length: 16 residues. V was clipped by 2 bases and J by 0 bases, with 11 bases between them.

The chain is built from TRBV6-5 and TRBJ2-7, with D uncertain. This CDR3 has 13 residues. The germline V and J ends were trimmed by 0 bases and 5 bases, with 8 bases remaining between them. Germline-derived CDR1 and CDR2 are MNHEY and SVGAGI. The CDR3 DNA is TGTGCCAGCAGTTACTCGCCCCTCGACGAGCAGTACTTC. Amino acids: CASSYSPLDEQYF.

V usage is TRBV5-1 and J usage is TRBJ1-4, with 9 bases fitting TRBD1. The germline CDR1 and CDR2 sequences are SGHRS and YFSETQ. With 3 bases clipped from V and 6 bases from J, the junction kept 9 bases outside the gene matches. CDR3 length: 16 amino acids. CDR3 sequence (DNA): TGCGCCAGCAGCTCTTCACCCGACAGGGGGGATGAAAAACTGTTTTTT. Residues: CASSSSPDRGDEKLFF.

The V and J genes are TRBV29-1 and TRBJ2-7; TRBD1 might be the D (6 bases). The germline gives CDR1 SQVTM, CDR2 ANQGSEA. This CDR3 is 13 amino acids long. The germline V and J ends were trimmed by 2 bases and 3 bases, with 11 bases remaining between them. CDR3 DNA: TGCAGCGTTGAACTTTCAGGGGACTACGAGCAGTACTTC. Translating gives CSVELSGDYEQYF.

The V and J genes are TRBV6-1 and TRBJ1-2, with 9 bases matching TRBD1. The length of the CDR3 is 16 residues. The V and J ends lost 0 bases and 4 bases, in that order; junction bases with no gene match: 6. Germline V gene data show CDR1 as MNHNS and CDR2 as SASEGT. The CDR3, as DNA: TGTGCCAGCAGTGAAGCTTTACCGGGACAGGGCTATGGCTACACCTTC. Translating it yields CASSEALPGQGYGYTF.

Here the CDR3 reads CASSPPLAGTDTQYF. The CDR3 DNA reads TGTGCCAGCAGCCCACCCCTAGCGGGGACAGATACGCAGTATTTT. The chain has TRBV11-2 and TRBJ2-3; 9 bases agree with TRBD2. The length of the CDR3 is 15 residues. CDR1 and CDR2 (germline): SGHAT, FQNNGV. V trimming: 5 bases; J trimming: 3 bases; junction bases outside the gene matches: 6.

This chain joins TRBV7-2 and TRBJ2-1, with TRBD2 as a possible D gene (6 bases). CDR1 is SGHTA, CDR2 FQGNSA, per germline. This CDR3 comprises 15 residues. V shed 3 bases and J shed 2 bases, with 11 bases lying between them. The CDR3 sequence is CASSLRRDAYNEQFF. The CDR3 DNA sequence: TGTGCCAGCAGCTTGCGGCGGGACGCCTACAATGAGCAGTTCTTC.

The chain is built from TRBV7-8 and TRBJ2-1, with 13 positions matching TRBD2. V shed 5 bases and J 8 bases; nucleotides not matched to a gene: 12. Germline values: CDR1 SGHVS, CDR2 FQNEAQ. The CDR3 covers 17 residues. Written as DNA, the CDR3 is TGTGCCAGCAGCCACACACTAGCGGGAGGGCCGGGCGATGAGCAGTTCTTC. Amino acids: CASSHTLAGGPGDEQFF.

As regards this clone: Other DNA sequences in the same sample also yield this CDR3. The chain combines TRBV9 with TRBJ2-3; D unresolved. Germline CDR1 reads SGDLS; CDR2 reads YYNGEE. V was cut by 0 bases and J by 0 bases, with 2 bases left in between. This CDR3 is built from 13 residues. The CDR3 spells CASSVESTDTQYF. CDR3 in DNA: TGTGCCAGCAGCGTAGAGAGCACAGATACGCAGTATTTT.

V usage is TRBV4-1 and J usage is TRBJ2-7; no firm D call. The germline CDR1 and CDR2 sequences are MGHRA and YSYEKL. Trimming cost V 6 bases and J 1 base, with 10 bases left between them. The length of the CDR3 is 13 residues. The CDR3 sequence is CASRPPESYEQYF. In DNA form, the CDR3 reads TGCGCCAGCAGGCCACCTGAGTCCTACGAGCAGTACTTC.